This TCR beta chain is from a study of human T cells and chemical hapten exposure. Study as a whole: Across the whole study, which lasted roughly 24 weeks, patients were given diphenylcyclopropenone on the scalp once a week.

The V end was cut by 7 bases, the J end by 1 base, with 16 bases between. The CDR3 consists of 15 residues. The sample holds a few counts of this clonotype. What it binds is not known. Regarding time point: patch test 1, 2 weeks after DPC sensitization. Treatment here: therapeutic diphenylcyclopropenone sensitization with weekly scalp DPC. Findings and caveats of the study: TCRs at a frequency above 1 in 1000 stayed unchanged with DPC sensitization. There was alopecia in the donors, so their immune response may differ from that of healthy people.

Unique molecular identifiers were attached to individual cDNA molecules during library preparation. TCRdb re-analysed the RACE reads in MiXCR, keeping a single row per CDR3 protein. Of 300,000 to 400,000 distinct CDR3 sequences in the sample, under 8% were seen once. The material sequenced was whole blood, taken in connection with sensitization to the hapten diphenylcyclopropenone (DPC). This TCR derives from a woman between 18 and 30 years old with alopecia areata. Some clones in this sample may be carry-over from other donors' samples. The chain couples TRBV12-3 or TRBV12-4 to TRBJ1-1; D unresolved. In DNA, the CDR3 is TGTGCCAGCATCCTCTCCCCGGGGAAGAACACTGAAGCTTTCTTT. It translates to CASILSPGKNTEAFF.